A single sample is the source of the 7 T cell receptor beta chains below, sequenced in a study of a mutant IDH1 vaccine in newly diagnosed glioma. The time point is: baseline, week 1 (first vaccination visit). Treatment defined: pre-vaccination baseline after standard-of-care therapy. Clones were read by immunoSEQ multiplex PCR, and TCRdb kept only the in-frame ones, dropping some. The data contain around 89,000 clones, about four fifths of them singletons. Here the sequenced sample was PBMCs, taken from a glioma patient treated with radiotherapy, temozolomide or both. The receptors come from a woman aged 45-65 years with glioma.

V is TRBV5-1 and J is TRBJ2-7; a weak D match, TRBD1 (7 bases). Germline lookup yields CDR1 SGHRS and CDR2 YFSETQ. Trimming removed 1 base at V and 4 bases at J, with 12 bases between. The CDR3 loop spans 14 amino acids. The CDR3 region is CASSLQGGLYEQYF. CDR3 bases: TGCGCCAGCAGCTTGCAGGGGGGCTTGTACGAGCAGTACTTC. The whole variable domain, filled in from reference TRBV5-1 and TRBJ2-7, reads KAGVTQTPRYLIKTRGQQVTLSCSPISGHRSVSWYQQTPGQGLQFLFEYFSETQRNKGNFPGRFSGRQFSNSRSEMNVSTLELGDSALYLCASSLQGGLYEQYFGPGTRLTVT.

This sequence joins TRBV15 and TRBJ2-3; the match to TRBD2 covers 16 bases. The V gene end was trimmed by 1 base and the J gene end by 4 bases; junction bases not matched to a gene: 5. The CDR3 runs to 18 residues. Per the germline V gene, CDR1 is LNHNV and CDR2 is YYDKDF (reference sequence). The CDR3 nucleotides are TGTGCCACCAGCAGAGCCCAGGGACTAGCGGGGGGGCCAGATACGCAGTATTTT. It codes for CATSRAQGLAGGPDTQYF.

This rearrangement joins TRBV7-8 to TRBJ1-1; possibly TRBD1 for D (6 bases). V lost 5 bases, J lost 3 bases, and 19 bases lay in between. Germline-derived CDR1 and CDR2 are SGHVS and FQNEAQ. The CDR3 loop spans 16 amino acids. CDR3 DNA: TGTGCCAGCAGCAGGGTTTTACAGGGAAGAGACACTGAAGCTTTCTTT. This gives the protein CASSRVLQGRDTEAFF.

The rearrangement links TRBV30 to TRBJ1-5; tentative D call: TRBD1 (5 bases). V was shortened by 0 bases and J by 7 bases, with 13 bases between the two germline ends. Per the germline V gene, CDR1 is GTSNPN and CDR2 is SVGIG (reference sequence). The CDR3 runs 14 residues. The CDR3 region is CAWSVLGGKQPQHF. CDR3 coding DNA: TGTGCCTGGAGTGTACTGGGGGGTAAACAGCCCCAGCATTTT.

Points on this clone: This CDR3 is also generated by other DNA sequences in the sample. The chain recombines TRBV9 with TRBJ2-5; 8 positions agree with TRBD2. Germline CDR1 and CDR2: SGDLS and YYNGEE. Trimming removed 0 bases from V and 5 bases from J; junction bases left unmatched: 3. CDR3 length equals 14 residues. For the CDR3, the DNA is TGTGCCAGCAGCGTAGGGACTAGCCGGGAGACCCAGTACTTC. Translated: CASSVGTSRETQYF.

The chain recombines TRBV7-9 with TRBJ2-1; D call uncertain. Germline CDR1 SEHNR, CDR2 FQNEAQ (reference sequence). This CDR3 is built from 14 residues. Trimming stripped 1 base from V and 7 bases from J, with 11 bases between. The CDR3 DNA is TGTGCCAGCAGCTTAGGCAGTCTGGGGAATGAGCAGTTCTTC. This encodes CASSLGSLGNEQFF.

V and J are TRBV5-1 and TRBJ2-5; a weak D match, TRBD1 (6 bases). Trimming shortened V by 4 bases and J by 5 bases, and 12 bases separated the two germline ends. CDR3 length equals 13 residues. Germline values: CDR1 SGHRS, CDR2 YFSETQ. The CDR3 reads CASSPGTSETQYF. The DNA for the CDR3 is TGCGCCAGCAGCCCCGGGACATCGGAGACCCAGTACTTC.